This is a list of T cell receptor beta chains from one sample in a study of blood T cells in healthy people across ages. Each CDR3 protein is one row after TCRdb ran MiXCR on the 5' RACE reads. The sample comprises 1.5 million to 2 million distinct CDR3 sequences, almost 35% of which are singletons, and roughly 12% rests with the top ten. Material: blood. All receptors derive from a woman in her thirties in good health. The CDR3 runs from the conserved cysteine through the conserved F or W. The D gene is left open where the match is weak. The size field is filled for only some rows; it gives once, few, many or a size class.

abundance	v_gene	j_gene	d_gene	CDR3aa	CDR3nt
-	TRBV2	TRBJ1-2	-	CASSPEIAGTYGYTF	TGTGCCAGCTCACCAGAAATCGCGGGAACCTATGGCTACACCTTC
-	TRBV28	TRBJ2-3	-	CASSPNYPGTPATDTQYF	TGTGCCAGCAGTCCTAACTACCCCGGGACTCCAGCCACAGATACGCAGTATTTT
-	TRBV12-3/TRBV12-4	TRBJ2-3	-	CASSLQALSTTDTQYF	TGTGCCAGCAGTTTACAGGCTTTGAGTACCACAGATACGCAGTATTTT
few	TRBV14	TRBJ2-3	-	CASSTETFTQDTQYF	TGTGCCAGCAGCACCGAGACGTTTACCCAAGATACGCAGTATTTT
few	TRBV4-1	TRBJ1-2	-	CASSQGSGRAFGGYTF	TGCGCCAGCAGCCAAGGAAGCGGCAGGGCCTTTGGGGGCTACACCTTC
-	TRBV5-1	TRBJ2-7	TRBD1	CASSLDGAGGTYEQYF	TGCGCCAGCAGCTTGGACGGGGCAGGGGGAACCTACGAGCAGTACTTC
few	TRBV29-1	TRBJ1-1	TRBD1	CSVDHRGHTEAFF	TGCAGCGTTGACCACAGGGGCCACACTGAAGCTTTCTTT
-	TRBV10-1	TRBJ2-3	-	CASSESSRGRGDTQYF	TGCGCCAGCAGTGAGTCGTCGCGGGGGAGGGGGGATACGCAGTATTTT
few	TRBV6-5	TRBJ2-7	-	CASSRTRDSSYEQYF	TGTGCCAGCAGTCGAACGCGGGACAGTTCCTACGAGCAGTACTTC
many	TRBV20-1	TRBJ1-2	TRBD1	CSAKDRGRGGDYGYTF	TGCAGTGCTAAAGACAGGGGCCGTGGTGGCGACTATGGCTACACCTTC
-	TRBV5-1	TRBJ1-1	TRBD1	CASSWETGTGNTEAFF	TGCGCCAGCAGCTGGGAAACCGGGACAGGGAACACTGAAGCTTTCTTT
few	TRBV4-1	TRBJ2-5	-	CASSAGQKQETQYF	TGCGCCAGCAGCGCAGGACAGAAACAAGAGACCCAGTACTTC
-	TRBV30	TRBJ2-7	-	CAWGGADLHNEQYF	TGTGCCTGGGGTGGGGCCGACCTGCATAACGAGCAGTACTTC
-	TRBV28	TRBJ2-7	-	CASSLWGSLGPPNHEQYF	TGTGCCAGCAGTTTATGGGGCAGTCTCGGCCCTCCGAATCACGAGCAGTACTTC
-	TRBV11-2	TRBJ2-3	TRBD2	CASSFAGLADITDTQYF	TGTGCCAGCAGTTTCGCGGGACTAGCGGACATCACAGATACGCAGTATTTT
-	TRBV4-1	TRBJ1-6	-	CASSQDHGRGYNSPLHF	TGCGCCAGCAGCCAAGATCACGGAAGGGGTTATAATTCACCCCTCCACTTT
-	TRBV6-1	TRBJ2-3	-	CASSEDGISADTQYF	TGTGCCAGCAGTGAAGACGGGATAAGCGCAGATACGCAGTATTTT
few	TRBV4-1	TRBJ1-5	-	CASSHPQGNQPQHF	TGCGCCAGCAGCCACCCTCAGGGTAATCAGCCCCAGCATTTT